The 18 T cell receptor beta chains reported below all come from one sample, sequenced in a study of T-cell reconstitution after alpha-beta-depleted transplantation in children. It was with unique molecular identifiers that the TCRbeta library was prepared. TCRdb redid the calling of the PCR reads with MiXCR, one entry per CDR3 protein. In the table there are about 490,000 distinct CDR3 sequences, more than 9% of which are singletons. The specimen was PBMCs, collected before TCRalphabeta/CD19-depleted stem cell transplant. These receptor sequences come from a child aged 2 to 15 with inherited bone marrow failure, due to receive a stem cell transplant.

This clonotype has more than one count but fewer than ten. The V call is TRBV11-2, the J call TRBJ2-7; maybe TRBD2 (7 bases). V lost 7 bases to trimming and J lost 0 bases, with 19 bases between them. Per germline, CDR1 SGHAT and CDR2 FQNNGV. This CDR3 contains 16 residues. CDR3 residues: CASKTWGGGDSYEQYF. The CDR3 nucleotides are TGTGCCAGCAAAACTTGGGGGGGCGGGGACTCCTACGAGCAGTACTTC.

The chain recombines TRBV27 with TRBJ2-7; TRBD1 matches 9 bases. V shed 6 bases, J shed 1 base, and the junction held 4 bases outside the gene matches. Germline CDR1 reads MNHEY; CDR2 reads SMNVEV (reference sequence). The CDR3 is made up of 14 amino acids. CDR3 bases: TGTGCCAGCAGCACAGGGGGCCCTTCCTACGAGCAGTACTTC. Translation: CASSTGGPSYEQYF.

With respect to this clonotype: Since a much larger clone is just one base distant, this may be a read error. The CDR3 DNA reads TGTGCCAGCAGCTTGACAGGGTCTCGCAACGCTGAAGATTTCTTT. This codes for CASSLTGSRNAEDFF. This chain connects TRBV5-5 to TRBJ1-1, with a possible D match to TRBD1 (6 bases). In germline, CDR1 is SGHKS, CDR2 YYEKEE (reference sequence). The length of the CDR3 is 15 residues.

This clonotype has a count of ten or more. DNA of the CDR3: TGCAGCGTTGGTCAGGGGGCCCTAGCTACGCAGTATTTT. Encoded protein: CSVGQGALATQYF. The J gene is TRBJ2-3, the V gene TRBV29-1, with 8 positions matching TRBD1. CDR3 length: 13 amino acids. V shed 4 bases and J 8 bases; nucleotides not matched to a gene: 8. Germline assignment: CDR1 SQVTM and CDR2 ANQGSEA.

The table lists this clonotype with many counts. CDR3 protein: CASSLADSQETQYF. CDR3 DNA: TGTGCCAGCAGCTTAGCTGACAGCCAAGAGACCCAGTACTTC. This chain connects TRBV7-9 to TRBJ2-5, with D possibly being TRBD1 (5 bases). The germline gives CDR1 SEHNR, CDR2 FQNEAQ (reference sequence). This CDR3 spans 14 amino acids. Trimming pared 0 bases from V and 1 base from J, leaving 6 bases between. Full variable domain (remainder filled in from reference TRBV7-9 and TRBJ2-5): DTGVSQNPRHKITKRGQNVTFRCDPISEHNRLYWYRQTLGQGPEFLTYFQNEAQLEKSRLLSDRFSAERPKGSFSTLEIQRTEQGDSAMYLCASSLADSQETQYFGPGTRLLVL.

This clonotype was detected ten times or more. The CDR3 loop reads CASSRTPEAFF. The DNA of the CDR3 is TGTGCCAGTAGTAGGACCCCTGAAGCTTTCTTT. The chain employs TRBV19 and TRBJ1-1; the D is unclear. Per the germline V gene, CDR1 is LNHDA and CDR2 is SQIVND (reference sequence). This CDR3 spans 11 amino acids. V was cut by 4 bases and J by 6 bases, with 6 bases left in between.

This clonotype showed up many times. This rearrangement joins TRBV6-2 or TRBV6-3 to TRBJ2-2, with 7 bases lining up with TRBD1. The CDR3 totals 16 residues. V was clipped by 6 bases and J by 3 bases; unmatched bases: 10. The V gene's germline CDR1 is MNHEY and CDR2 SVGEGT. The CDR3 protein is CASSRKRQGYTGELFF. The CDR3 bases are TGTGCCAGCAGCCGCAAAAGACAGGGATACACCGGGGAGCTGTTTTTT.

This clonotype has a count of ten or more. The chain joins TRBV20-1 to TRBJ2-7; no definite D call. V was clipped by 6 bases and J by 3 bases, with 12 bases between them. Germline V gene data show CDR1 as DFQATT and CDR2 as SNEGSKA (reference sequence). The CDR3 has 12 residues. For the CDR3, the DNA is TGCAGTGCCCCAAAATACAGCTACGAGCAGTACTTC. The encoded protein is CSAPKYSYEQYF.

The table lists this clonotype with many counts. The chain carries TRBV7-2 and TRBJ2-3; a weak D match, TRBD2 (6 bases). This CDR3 has 15 amino acids. CDR1 and CDR2 (germline): SGHTA, FQGNSA. V was clipped by 3 bases and J by 0 bases, with 10 bases between them. The CDR3 bases are TGTGCCAGCAGCTTGGGCCTAGCGAGCACAGATACGCAGTATTTT. It encodes CASSLGLASTDTQYF.

This clonotype was observed many times. The chain combines TRBV29-1 with TRBJ2-7, with TRBD1 matching over 8 bases. The germline gives CDR1 SQVTM, CDR2 ANQGSEA. This CDR3 is built from 13 residues. The junction had 4 bases not matched to a gene; V was cut back by 6 bases and J by 0 bases. The CDR3 DNA is TGCAGCGTAAGGACAGGGAACTCCTACGAGCAGTACTTC. Protein sequence: CSVRTGNSYEQYF.

This clonotype occurred many times. This chain uses TRBV10-3 with TRBJ2-1; 11 bases line up with TRBD2. J lost 7 bases, V lost 9 bases, and 11 bases had no gene match. The germline CDR1 and CDR2 sequences are ENHRY and SYGVKD. The CDR3 is 15 amino acids. For the CDR3, the DNA is TGTGCCATAAATAGCGGGAGGGGATTATTGAATGAGCAGTTCTTC. It is translated as CAINSGRGLLNEQFF.

Only a few counts were recorded for this clonotype. The chain joins TRBV20-1 to TRBJ1-5; 9 bases are shared with TRBD1. The germline V gene encodes CDR1 DFQATT and CDR2 SNEGSKA (reference sequence). The V segment lost 6 bases and the J segment 2 bases; nucleotides outside the gene matches: 29. This CDR3 is 22 amino acids long. The CDR3 nucleotides are TGCAGTGCCCCAATTAGCCGGGACAGGGAGCCCCCAATATATTGGGGCAATCAGCCCCAGCATTTT. Translating it yields CSAPISRDREPPIYWGNQPQHF.

This clonotype appeared many times. The rearrangement links TRBV20-1 to TRBJ2-1; 9 nucleotides line up with TRBD2. CDR1 is DFQATT, CDR2 SNEGSKA, per germline (reference sequence). With 3 bases clipped from V and 0 bases from J, the junction kept 6 bases outside the gene matches. CDR3 size: 16 residues. Here the CDR3 DNA reads TGCAGTGCTAGGGACATAGCGGGGGCCTCCTACAATGAGCAGTTCTTC. Its translation: CSARDIAGASYNEQFF.

As to this clonotype: This clone may be a read error of a much larger clone one base away. The chain links TRBV5-1 to TRBJ1-1; D not resolved. Germline loops: CDR1 SGHRS, CDR2 YFSETQ. Trimming stripped 0 bases from V and 3 bases from J, with 6 bases between. This CDR3 spans 13 amino acids. The CDR3 coding sequence is TGCGCCAGCAGCTTGGTGTCGGACACTGAAGCTTTCTTT. It yields the protein CASSLVSDTEAFF.

The rearrangement joins TRBV5-1 to TRBJ1-2; 8 bases fit TRBD1. Germline CDR1 reads SGHRS; CDR2 reads YFSETQ. Trimming took 4 bases from V and 0 from J; bases not matched to a gene: 5. This CDR3 comprises 15 residues. The CDR3 bases are TGCGCCAGCAGCACAGGACAGGGAGCTAACTATGGCTACACCTTC. Its translation is CASSTGQGANYGYTF. The full variable domain, in which reference TRBV5-1 and TRBJ1-2 provide the parts outside the CDR3, is KAGVTQTPRYLIKTRGQQVTLSCSPISGHRSVSWYQQTPGQGLQFLFEYFSETQRNKGNFPGRFSGRQFSNSRSEMNVSTLELGDSALYLCASSTGQGANYGYTFGSGTRLTVV.

V and J are TRBV3-1 and TRBJ1-4, with TRBD1 matching 10 bases. CDR3 length: 17 amino acids. Germline assignment: CDR1 LGHDT and CDR2 YNNKEL (reference sequence). V lost 1 base, J lost 4 bases, and 6 bases stayed unmatched. CDR3 coding DNA: TGTGCCAGCAGCCAAGGGACAGGGGGAGGTCTTAATGAAAAACTGTTTTTT. Its translation is CASSQGTGGGLNEKLFF.

With respect to this clonotype: Being one base from a much bigger clone, this may be a read error. The CDR3 nucleotides read TGCAGTGCTAGAGATGTCCCCACAGATACGCGGTATTTT. Encoded protein: CSARDVPTDTRYF. V and J are TRBV20-1 and TRBJ2-3, with D unresolved. Germline CDR1 and CDR2: DFQATT and SNEGSKA (reference sequence). This CDR3 is 13 amino acids long.

In this sample, this clonotype turned up a few times. The rearrangement uses TRBV4-3 and TRBJ1-3; no clear D. V gave up 0 bases and J gave up 1 base, with 13 bases separating them. CDR3 size: 17 residues. Germline V gene lookup returns CDR1 LGHNA and CDR2 YSLEER. The CDR3, as DNA: TGCGCCAGCAGCCAAGATCTGATTGAGGGATCTGGAAACACCATATATTTT. It codes for CASSQDLIEGSGNTIYF.